Sequencing of this T cell receptor (beta chain) was carried out in a study of tumor and adjacent non-tumor tissue in lung cancer. TCRbeta libraries were built with three rounds of nested PCR, modified from ARM-PCR. MiXCR was run by TCRdb on the multiplex PCR reads, yielding one entry per CDR3 protein. The table records over 85,000 distinct CDR3 sequences, 84% of them present only once. The CDR3 spans 16 residues. The V and J ends lost 10 bases and 3 bases respectively, with 23 bases between them. Germline lookup yields CDR1 WNHNN and CDR2 SYGVQD (reference sequence). Whole-study findings and limits: Patients with more diverse tumor TCRs had worse survival.

Note on this clonotype: Its antigen is not identified.

No cell sorting was done before RNA was extracted from the tissue. The V gene is TRBV10-1, the J gene TRBJ2-3; the D is unclear. Sequencing was carried out using lung tumor tissue. This TCR was recovered from a man between 65 and 79 years old with non-small cell lung cancer. The CDR3 loop reads CANSEGNGPLTDTQYF. The CDR3 DNA reads TGCGCCAACAGCGAAGGGAACGGACCATTAACAGATACGCAGTATTTT.